Shown below are 9 T cell receptor beta chains from a single sample sequenced in a study of blood T cell repertoires in COVID-19 (TCRdb year 2020). The library was produced with the immunoSEQ multiplex PCR assay. The immuneACCESS repertoire file appears here via TCRdb, limited to in-frame rearrangements. These files lack a portion of the clones; in checked studies, under half of the deficit traces to unresolved V genes, and the cause of the others is not known. The table for this sample lists 300,000 to 400,000 clones; more than 75% of them were counted only once. The ten largest clones capture over 6% of the sample. Material: peripheral blood. The receptors were gathered from a woman aged 45-65 years with COVID-19, enrolled during active disease.

The genes are TRBV5-4 and TRBJ2-3, with TRBD2 identical over 11 bases. This CDR3 has 14 residues. CDR1 SGHNT and CDR2 YYREEE come from the germline V gene (reference sequence). The junction had 9 bases not matched to a gene; V was cut back by 0 bases and J by 15 bases. The CDR3: CASSLAGDSGRVYF. CDR3 sequence (DNA): TGTGCCAGCAGCTTGGCGGGGGATAGCGGGAGGGTCTATTTT.

The chain joins TRBV19 to TRBJ1-3; D gene unclear. Germline values: CDR1 LNHDA, CDR2 SQIVND (reference sequence). CDR3 length: 12 amino acids. Trimming shortened V by 7 bases and J by 2 bases, and 6 bases separated the two germline ends. CDR3 in amino acids: CASTPTGNTIYF. The CDR3 coding sequence is TGTGCCAGTACCCCAACTGGAAACACCATATATTTT.

The chain has TRBV27 and TRBJ1-5; D remains unclear. Germline assignment: CDR1 MNHEY and CDR2 SMNVEV (reference sequence). CDR3 length: 13 residues. Trimming took 5 bases from V and 1 from J, leaving 6 bases between them. The CDR3 loop is CASSPISNQPQHF. The CDR3, as DNA: TGTGCCAGCAGTCCCATCAGCAATCAGCCCCAGCATTTT.

The chain carries TRBV6-5 and TRBJ2-5; D gene uncertain. The V end lost 7 bases, the J end lost 0 bases, and 3 bases lay between the germline ends. The germline V gene encodes CDR1 MNHEY and CDR2 SVGAGI. The CDR3 contains 11 residues. The chain's CDR3 is CASIDQETQYF. In nucleotides, the CDR3 is TGTGCCAGCATAGACCAAGAGACCCAGTACTTC.

A few counts support this clone. The chain couples TRBV6-1 to TRBJ1-1, with TRBD1 as a possible D gene (6 bases). Germline-derived CDR1 and CDR2 are MNHNS and SASEGT. The CDR3 spans 17 residues. Trimming took 1 base from V and 0 from J, leaving 15 bases between them. The CDR3 here is CASSEVGGIRMNTEAFF. In DNA, the CDR3 is TGTGCCAGCAGTGAAGTTGGGGGCATTAGGATGAACACTGAAGCTTTCTTT.

The J gene is TRBJ2-4, the V gene TRBV16, with a tentative D call TRBD2 (6 bases). Germline values: CDR1 KGHSY, CDR2 FQNENV. The CDR3 is made up of 16 amino acids. Trimming shortened V by 7 bases and J by 0 bases, and 16 bases separated the two germline ends. The CDR3 DNA reads as TGTGCCAGCAACCAGGGAGGCCAACTAGCCAAAAACATTCAGTACTTC. This encodes CASNQGGQLAKNIQYF.

This chain connects TRBV4-3 to TRBJ2-7, with TRBD1 matching 9 bases. Losses at the gene ends were 0 bases for V and 1 base for J; bases not matched to a gene: 13. Germline-derived CDR1 and CDR2 are LGHNA and YSLEER. This CDR3 contains 19 residues. The CDR3 loop reads CASSQDLDRGQRFSYEQYF. The CDR3 DNA sequence: TGCGCCAGCAGCCAAGATTTGGACAGGGGACAACGTTTTTCCTACGAGCAGTACTTC.

V usage is TRBV5-1 and J usage is TRBJ2-5; tentative D call: TRBD1 (5 bases). CDR1 and CDR2 (germline): SGHRS, YFSETQ. Trimming pared 1 base from V and 5 bases from J, leaving 15 bases between. This CDR3 contains 15 residues. CDR3 loop: CASSLTKGVGETQYF. CDR3 in DNA: TGCGCCAGCAGCTTGACCAAAGGGGTGGGGGAGACCCAGTACTTC.

This sequence joins TRBV5-1 and TRBJ2-1, with TRBD2 as a possible D gene (6 bases). The CDR3 loop spans 14 amino acids. The V end lost 4 bases, the J end lost 5 bases, and 13 bases lay between the germline ends. Per the germline V gene, CDR1 is SGHRS and CDR2 is YFSETQ. CDR3 protein: CASSLGTRDNEQFF. Written as DNA, the CDR3 is TGCGCCAGCAGCCTCGGGACTCGGGACAATGAGCAGTTCTTC.